The 10 T cell receptor beta chains presented below share a single source sample, sequenced in a study of radiotherapy plus CTLA-4 blockade in lung cancer. Profiled with immunoSEQ multiplex PCR; TCRdb holds only in-frame clones, not every one. The table includes around 90,000 clones, around 86% detected once. The specimen comprised peripheral blood, sampled from a patient treated with radiotherapy plus ipilimumab. The receptors originated from a human donor with non-small cell lung cancer that progressed on radiotherapy plus ipilimumab.

The CDR3 sequence: CASSVSGQPNEKLFF. The CDR3 bases are TGTGCCAGCTCTGTGTCAGGACAGCCTAATGAAAAACTGTTTTTT. This chain joins TRBV18 and TRBJ1-4, with D tentatively TRBD1 (6 bases). Per germline, CDR1 KGHSH and CDR2 LQKENI. The CDR3 is made up of 15 amino acids. With 6 bases removed from V and 3 bases from J, the gap between germline ends came to 14 bases.

V gene TRBV5-5 combines with J gene TRBJ1-5; no reliable D call. Trimming stripped 3 bases from V and 5 bases from J, with 18 bases between. The CDR3 length is 16 residues. Germline values: CDR1 SGHKS, CDR2 YYEKEE (reference sequence). CDR3 residues: CASSSVLRAVDQPQHF. As DNA, the CDR3 is TGTGCCAGCAGCTCCGTCTTGAGGGCCGTTGATCAGCCCCAGCATTTT.

The rearrangement joins TRBV6-5 to TRBJ2-3, with a possible D match to TRBD2 (6 bases). Per the germline V gene, CDR1 is MNHEY and CDR2 is SVGAGI. The CDR3 has 16 amino acids. V lost 3 bases, J lost 4 bases, and 17 bases lay in between. The CDR3 DNA sequence: TGTGCCAGCAGTTATCGGGACTCCAGAGCGGCAGATACGCAGTATTTT. This sequence encodes CASSYRDSRAADTQYF.

This sequence joins TRBV19 and TRBJ1-2, with D possibly TRBD1 on 5 matching bases. This CDR3 is 15 amino acids long. Germline CDR1 LNHDA, CDR2 SQIVND (reference sequence). V lost 4 bases, J lost 7 bases, and 19 bases lay in between. The DNA of the CDR3 is TGTGCCAGTAGTACCCTCTTTCGAGGGGCAAGTGGCTACACCTTC. Protein product: CASSTLFRGASGYTF.

The rearrangement joins TRBV28 to TRBJ2-7, with 9 bases identical to TRBD1. Germline V gene lookup returns CDR1 MDHEN and CDR2 SYDVKM. CDR3 length: 15 residues. With V trimmed by 6 bases and J by 3 bases, 9 bases remained unmatched. As DNA, the CDR3 is TGTGCCAGCAGAACCATCGGACAGGGGTTCTACGAGCAGTACTTC. Protein product: CASRTIGQGFYEQYF.

The chain carries TRBV9 and TRBJ2-7; TRBD1 matches 10 bases. From germline, CDR1 is SGDLS and CDR2 YYNGEE. CDR3 size: 15 residues. V lost 6 bases and J lost 2; bases outside the gene matches: 8. CDR3 loop: CASTKGQGPTYEQYF. For the CDR3, the DNA is TGTGCCAGCACCAAGGGACAGGGGCCCACCTACGAGCAGTACTTC.

In its sample, this clone was seen a few times. This chain connects TRBV5-1 to TRBJ1-4, with 10 bases that match TRBD1. Trimming took 4 bases from V and 7 from J; bases not matched to a gene: 4. The germline V gene encodes CDR1 SGHRS and CDR2 YFSETQ. There are 14 residues in the CDR3. CDR3: CASSAGTGVEKLFF. The CDR3 DNA follows: TGCGCCAGCAGCGCAGGGACAGGGGTTGAAAAACTGTTTTTT. Combining the CDR3 with reference TRBV5-1 and TRBJ1-4 gives the whole variable domain KAGVTQTPRYLIKTRGQQVTLSCSPISGHRSVSWYQQTPGQGLQFLFEYFSETQRNKGNFPGRFSGRQFSNSRSEMNVSTLELGDSALYLCASSAGTGVEKLFFGSGTQLSVL.

This chain uses TRBV7-9 with TRBJ1-2; D not resolved. V was clipped by 5 bases and J by 5 bases, with 6 bases between them. The CDR3 covers 11 residues. In germline, CDR1 is SEHNR, CDR2 FQNEAQ (reference sequence). CDR3 coding DNA: TGTGCCAGCAGCAAGAAATATGGCTACACCTTC. Its protein product is CASSKKYGYTF. The full variable domain, with the rest looked up from reference TRBV7-9 and TRBJ1-2, is DTGVSQNPRHKITKRGQNVTFRCDPISEHNRLYWYRQTLGQGPEFLTYFQNEAQLEKSRLLSDRFSAERPKGSFSTLEIQRTEQGDSAMYLCASSKKYGYTFGSGTRLTVV.

The chain couples TRBV27 to TRBJ1-5; 8 nucleotides agree with TRBD1. Per germline, CDR1 MNHEY and CDR2 SMNVEV (reference sequence). CDR3 length: 14 amino acids. V was pared by 3 bases and J by 5 bases, with 3 bases of the junction left unmatched. The CDR3 protein is CASSFSQGDQPQHF. CDR3 DNA sequence: TGTGCCAGCAGTTTTTCACAGGGGGATCAGCCCCAGCATTTT.

The genes are TRBV6-5 and TRBJ2-3; unclear D gene. The CDR3 is made up of 13 amino acids. V dropped 5 bases and J dropped 0 bases, with 6 bases sitting between them. Germline CDR1 is MNHEY and CDR2 is SVGAGI. CDR3 coding DNA: TGTGCCAGCAGTCAAAGTAGCACAGATACGCAGTATTTT. This gives the protein CASSQSSTDTQYF.